This TCR beta chain was sequenced for a study of OX40 agonist ivuxolimab in advanced cancers. TCRdb's copy holds only in-frame clones and misses some; the assay was immunoSEQ multiplex PCR. The table lists 50,000 to 65,000 clones, around 81% of them singletons. The timepoints at which blood was sampled were baseline, cycle 4 day 1, and cycle 7 day 1. Looked up from germline, CDR1 is MNHEY and CDR2 is SVGAGI. The length of the CDR3 is 15 residues. Trimming took 4 bases from V and 1 from J, leaving 14 bases between them. V and J are TRBV6-5 and TRBJ2-7; D call uncertain. The starting material was CD4+ or CD8+ T cells sorted from blood, obtained in a trial of the OX40 agonist ivuxolimab. This clonotype was sampled from an adult with an advanced solid tumor such as melanoma, head and neck, liver or kidney cancer. CDR3 sequence reads: CASSLSHTLSYEQYF. CDR3 sequence (DNA): TGTGCCAGCAGTTTATCACACACTCTATCCTACGAGCAGTACTTC.